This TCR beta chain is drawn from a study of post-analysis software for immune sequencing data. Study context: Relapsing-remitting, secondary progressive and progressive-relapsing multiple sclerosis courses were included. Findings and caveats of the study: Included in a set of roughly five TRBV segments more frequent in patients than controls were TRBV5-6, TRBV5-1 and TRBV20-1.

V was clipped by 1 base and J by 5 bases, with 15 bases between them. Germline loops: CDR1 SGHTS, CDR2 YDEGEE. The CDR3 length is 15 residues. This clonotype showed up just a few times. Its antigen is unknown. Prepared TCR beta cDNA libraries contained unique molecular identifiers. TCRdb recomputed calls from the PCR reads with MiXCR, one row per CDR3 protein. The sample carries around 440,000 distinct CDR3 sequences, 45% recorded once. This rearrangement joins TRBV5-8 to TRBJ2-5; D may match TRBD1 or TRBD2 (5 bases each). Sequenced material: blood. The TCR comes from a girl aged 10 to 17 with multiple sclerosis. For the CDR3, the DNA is TGTGCCAGCAGCTTGATTCAGGGAGTGAGGGAGACCCAGTACTTC. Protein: CASSLIQGVRETQYF. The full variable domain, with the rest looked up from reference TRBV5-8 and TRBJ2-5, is EAGVTQSPTHLIKTRGQQATLRCSPISGHTSVYWYQQALGLGLQFLLWYDEGEERNRGNFPPRFSGRQFPNYSSELNVNALELEDSALYLCASSLIQGVRETQYFGPGTRLLVL.